Shown below are 27 T cell receptor beta chains from a single sample sequenced in a study of cytotoxic CD8 clonotypes in ibrutinib-treated CLL. Profiled with immunoSEQ multiplex PCR; TCRdb holds only in-frame clones, not every one. The table includes 300,000 to 350,000 clones, more than 65% detected once. This sample comprised PBMCs, obtained before ibrutinib treatment. The receptors here all came from a human donor with chronic lymphocytic leukemia.

This rearrangement joins TRBV18 to TRBJ2-6; D uncertain. Per the germline V gene, CDR1 is KGHSH and CDR2 is LQKENI. The ends were cut back, 1 base at V and 0 bases at J, with 10 bases in the middle. The CDR3 spans 17 residues. The CDR3, as DNA: TGTGCCAGCTCACCACGAACTACAAGCTCTGGGGCCAACGTCCTGACTTTC. This sequence encodes CASSPRTTSSGANVLTF.

This clone was found a few times. The J gene is TRBJ1-5, the V gene TRBV2; D remains ambiguous. CDR3 size: 14 residues. V was clipped by 0 bases and J by 8 bases, with 11 bases between them. CDR1 and CDR2 from the germline V gene are SNHLY and FYNNEI. The CDR3 spells CASSEALPDEPQHF. CDR3 in DNA: TGTGCCAGCAGTGAAGCGCTTCCGGATGAGCCCCAGCATTTT.

This chain links TRBV7-6 with TRBJ2-1; D is possibly TRBD1 (7 bases). V dropped 1 base and J dropped 7 bases, with 17 bases sitting between them. The CDR3 consists of 16 residues. Germline CDR1 is SGHVS and CDR2 is FNYEAQ. The CDR3 DNA follows: TGTGCCAGCAGCTTAGTGCAGGGGGGTGGATGGAATGAGCAGTTCTTC. This gives the protein CASSLVQGGGWNEQFF.

This chain links TRBV6-6 with TRBJ1-2; D possibly corresponds to TRBD1 (6 bases). CDR1 and CDR2 from the germline V gene are MNHNY and SVGAGI (reference sequence). V lost 5 bases to trimming and J lost 4 bases, with 17 bases between them. This CDR3 comprises 15 residues. CDR3 protein: CASSDTGSYRYGYTF. In DNA form, the CDR3 reads TGTGCCAGCAGTGATACAGGGTCCTACCGCTATGGCTACACCTTC.

The chain combines TRBV7-2 with TRBJ1-1; 8 bases align to TRBD1. CDR1 is SGHTA and CDR2 is FQGNSA in the germline V gene. Trimming took 5 bases from V and 4 from J; bases not matched to a gene: 6. This CDR3 is 14 amino acids long. The CDR3 DNA reads TGTGCCAGCAGCGAGATACAGGGGGGCACTGAAGCTTTCTTT. Its protein is CASSEIQGGTEAFF.

This chain links TRBV28 with TRBJ1-2; 7 nucleotides match TRBD1. CDR3 length equals 18 residues. V was clipped by 3 bases and J by 8 bases; unmatched bases: 21. The germline V gene encodes CDR1 MDHEN and CDR2 SYDVKM. CDR3 in DNA: TGTGCCAGCAGTTTCAGCCCCGGGACAGCGAGCTTTTCGGGAGGCTACACCTTC. Encoded protein: CASSFSPGTASFSGGYTF.

For the CDR3, the DNA is TGTGCCAGCAGCCGCGGGACTAGCGGGGATACCGGGGAGCTGTTTTTT. Amino acids: CASSRGTSGDTGELFF. The chain is built from TRBV7-2 and TRBJ2-2; 13 bases line up with TRBD2. This CDR3 has 16 residues. Germline assignment: CDR1 SGHTA and CDR2 FQGNSA. J gave up 5 bases and V 5 bases, and 5 bases lay outside the gene matches. The complete variable domain, with remaining parts taken from reference TRBV7-2 and TRBJ2-2, reads GAGVSQSPSNKVTEKGKDVELRCDPISGHTALYWYRQSLGQGLEFLIYFQGNSAPDKSGLPSDRFSAERTGGSVSTLTIQRTQQEDSAVYLCASSRGTSGDTGELFFGEGSRLTVL.

This clone was recorded only once. This chain connects TRBV7-6 to TRBJ2-7; 10 bases are a match to TRBD1. This CDR3 comprises 16 residues. The J segment lost 6 bases and the V segment lost 1 base, leaving 9 bases of the junction unmatched. The germline V gene encodes CDR1 SGHVS and CDR2 FNYEAQ. The CDR3 region is CASSLEETGGAGEQYF. DNA of the CDR3: TGTGCCAGCAGCTTAGAGGAGACAGGGGGCGCGGGCGAGCAGTACTTC.

The V call is TRBV11-1, the J call TRBJ2-7; possibly TRBD2 for D (6 bases). V was trimmed by 1 base and J by 0 bases, leaving 7 bases between them. Germline values: CDR1 SGHAT, CDR2 FQDESV (reference sequence). CDR3 length equals 14 residues. The CDR3 loop reads CASSLELASYEQYF. Written as DNA, the CDR3 is TGTGCCAGCAGCTTAGAACTAGCCTCCTACGAGCAGTACTTC.

The J gene is TRBJ2-1, the V gene TRBV4-3; D may correspond to TRBD1 or TRBD2 (6 bases each). V was pared by 4 bases and J by 4 bases, with 14 bases between. The CDR3 has 15 residues. Germline V gene sequence: CDR1 LGHNA, CDR2 YSLEER. The CDR3 here is CASSRGGGPYNEQFF. CDR3 coding DNA: TGCGCCAGCAGCCGCGGTGGGGGGCCGTACAATGAGCAGTTCTTC.

The chain joins TRBV5-1 to TRBJ2-7; a possible D gene is TRBD1 (5 bases). The V end lost 5 bases, the J end lost 4 bases, and 10 bases lay between the germline ends. Germline V gene sequence: CDR1 SGHRS, CDR2 YFSETQ. The CDR3 covers 12 residues. The CDR3 nucleotides are TGCGCCAGCAGGGCAGGGAATTACGAGCAGTACTTC. The encoded protein is CASRAGNYEQYF.

As for this clone: Germline is not matched at one junction end, which may reflect a read error. The chain carries TRBV29-1 and TRBJ2-3; D unclear. This CDR3 has 11 residues. Germline CDR1 SQVTM, CDR2 ANQGSEA. DNA for the CDR3: TGCAGCGTGGTGGAGTCCACAACGCCGTATTTT. This codes for CSVVESTTPYF.

This clone was seen only a few times. The rearrangement uses TRBV5-4 and TRBJ1-5, with a possible D match to TRBD1 (5 bases). The CDR3 has 13 amino acids. Between the trimmed V and J ends, which lost 2 bases and 4 bases, there was a span of 7 bases. Germline V gene data show CDR1 as SGHNT and CDR2 as YYREEE (reference sequence). The DNA for the CDR3 is TGTGCCAGCAGCTTTGAGGGGAATCAGCCCCAGCATTTT. It is translated as CASSFEGNQPQHF.

The genes are TRBV9 and TRBJ1-4, with TRBD1 identical over 9 bases. The length of the CDR3 is 15 residues. With 0 bases clipped from V and 5 bases from J, the junction kept 2 bases outside the gene matches. Germline V gene sequence: CDR1 SGDLS, CDR2 YYNGEE. This chain's CDR3 is CASSVVGQGNEKLFF. As DNA, the CDR3 is TGTGCCAGCAGCGTAGTTGGACAGGGGAATGAAAAACTGTTTTTT.

Only one count was recorded for this clone. For the CDR3, the DNA is TGTGCCAGCAGTTTAACGGTAATGAACACTGAAGCTTTCTTT. Translated, it gives CASSLTVMNTEAFF. The rearrangement uses TRBV27 and TRBJ1-1; D call uncertain. The CDR3 extends over 14 amino acids. Germline V gives CDR1 MNHEY, CDR2 SMNVEV (reference sequence). Trimming took 2 bases from V and 0 from J, leaving 7 bases between them.

V usage is TRBV27 and J usage is TRBJ1-2; D not resolved. Germline assignment: CDR1 MNHEY and CDR2 SMNVEV (reference sequence). With 6 bases removed from V and 2 bases from J, the gap between germline ends came to 7 bases. The CDR3 contains 12 residues. The CDR3 DNA reads as TGTGCCAGCAGGACCTCGAACTATGGCTACACCTTC. This encodes CASRTSNYGYTF.

The chain links TRBV11-2 to TRBJ2-5; D ambiguous. This CDR3 is 14 amino acids long. The germline gives CDR1 SGHAT, CDR2 FQNNGV. Trimming stripped 1 base from V and 7 bases from J, with 13 bases between. This chain's CDR3 is CASSLGPAKMTQYF. The DNA of the CDR3 is TGTGCCAGCAGCTTAGGGCCGGCCAAGATGACCCAGTACTTC.

The chain joins TRBV6-6 to TRBJ2-3, with 9 bases lining up with TRBD1. The CDR3 length is 15 residues. Germline loops: CDR1 MNHNY, CDR2 SVGAGI (reference sequence). With V trimmed by 5 bases and J by 6 bases, 9 bases remained unmatched. For the CDR3, the DNA is TGTGCCAGCAGTCCTTGGGACAGGGCCTGGGATACGCAGTATTTT. It is translated as CASSPWDRAWDTQYF.

The chain links TRBV5-1 to TRBJ2-2, with D perhaps TRBD2 (6 bases). Germline-derived CDR1 and CDR2 are SGHRS and YFSETQ. V was pared by 4 bases and J by 4 bases, with 20 bases between. CDR3 length: 17 amino acids. Written as DNA, the CDR3 is TGCGCCAGCAGCGCCGTCTCTGTGCGGGATCTCACCGGGGAGCTGTTTTTT. Residues: CASSAVSVRDLTGELFF. The complete variable domain, with remaining parts taken from reference TRBV5-1 and TRBJ2-2, reads KAGVTQTPRYLIKTRGQQVTLSCSPISGHRSVSWYQQTPGQGLQFLFEYFSETQRNKGNFPGRFSGRQFSNSRSEMNVSTLELGDSALYLCASSAVSVRDLTGELFFGEGSRLTVL.

This clone has only a few counts. The chain is built from TRBV11-2 and TRBJ2-1; 11 bases match TRBD1. CDR1 and CDR2 (germline): SGHAT, FQNNGV. V shed 4 bases, J shed 6 bases, and the junction held 11 bases outside the gene matches. The CDR3 covers 17 residues. CDR3 amino acids: CASSSSDWTGGRNEQFF. CDR3 in DNA: TGTGCCAGCAGCTCCTCCGACTGGACAGGGGGCCGCAATGAGCAGTTCTTC. The full variable domain, completed using reference TRBV11-2 and TRBJ2-1, is EAGVAQSPRYKIIEKRQSVAFWCNPISGHATLYWYQQILGQGPKLLIQFQNNGVVDDSQLPKDRFSAERLKGVDSTLKIQPAKLEDSAVYLCASSSSDWTGGRNEQFFGPGTRLTVL.

CDR3 in DNA: TGTGCCAGCAGCGCCTCAGCCGGCAATCAGCCCCAGCATTTT. Protein: CASSASAGNQPQHF. The gene calls are TRBV6-5 and TRBJ1-5; no clear D. V lost 6 bases, J lost 2 bases, and 11 bases lay in between. CDR1 and CDR2 from the germline V gene are MNHEY and SVGAGI. The CDR3 loop spans 14 amino acids.

The chain links TRBV2 to TRBJ1-4; unclear D gene. V lost 6 bases and J lost 6, with 20 bases in between. Germline CDR1 is SNHLY and CDR2 is FYNNEI. The CDR3 covers 16 residues. The DNA for the CDR3 is TGTGCCAGCAGGCCCCCAAGAACGCTTGGGTATGAAAAACTGTTTTTT. Protein sequence: CASRPPRTLGYEKLFF.

V and J are TRBV9 and TRBJ1-1; D gene ambiguous. Germline CDR1 and CDR2: SGDLS and YYNGEE. The CDR3 runs to 15 residues. V lost 0 bases, J lost 1 base, and 10 bases lay in between. CDR3 coding DNA: TGTGCCAGCAGCGTAGGGTGGGCAGGGAACACTGAAGCTTTCTTT. It codes for CASSVGWAGNTEAFF.

The chain is built from TRBV4-3 and TRBJ1-2; D ambiguous. Germline V gene sequence: CDR1 LGHNA, CDR2 YSLEER. V shed 0 bases and J shed 1 base, with 9 bases lying between them. There are 15 residues in the CDR3. The CDR3 DNA follows: TGCGCCAGCAGCCAAGAAGGGATACTTAACTATGGCTACACCTTC. Its protein is CASSQEGILNYGYTF.

The chain is built from TRBV5-4 and TRBJ2-2; TRBD2 matches at 13 bases. Unmatched junction bases numbered 4, after V lost 3 bases and J lost 2 bases. The CDR3 length is 17 residues. CDR1 is SGHNT, CDR2 YYREEE, per germline (reference sequence). The CDR3 sequence is CASSSGTSGKNTGELFF. The CDR3 bases are TGTGCCAGCAGCTCCGGGACTAGCGGGAAAAACACCGGGGAGCTGTTTTTT.

This clone appeared a single time. V usage is TRBV30 and J usage is TRBJ1-1; 7 nucleotides agree with TRBD1. Germline CDR1 and CDR2: GTSNPN and SVGIG (reference sequence). The CDR3 length is 16 residues. The V gene end was trimmed by 1 base and the J gene end by 5 bases; junction bases not matched to a gene: 13. The CDR3 DNA is TGTGCCTGGAGTGAACTCCGGGTAGGGGGCGAAACTGAAGCTTTCTTT. It codes for CAWSELRVGGETEAFF.

This clone has just a few counts. V usage is TRBV9 and J usage is TRBJ2-7; perhaps TRBD2 as D (5 bases). Trimming pared 3 bases from V and 1 base from J, leaving 14 bases between. The CDR3 runs to 15 residues. Per the germline V gene, CDR1 is SGDLS and CDR2 is YYNGEE. This chain's CDR3 is CASSEGATQSYEQYF. The CDR3 DNA is TGTGCCAGCAGCGAGGGAGCGACACAATCCTACGAGCAGTACTTC.